This TCR beta chain was observed in a study of Graves' ophthalmopathy and Graves' hyperthyroidism. Across the whole study: Samples of peripheral blood were obtained at initial diagnosis, prior to treatment of any kind.

For repertoire sequencing, the TCR beta CDR3 regions were amplified from RNA transcripts. After a first-round RT-PCR with HTBI primers, a second-round multiplex PCR was run. MiXCR, run by TCRdb on the multiplex PCR reads, gives a single entry per CDR3 protein. The table lists a few hundred thousand distinct CDR3 sequences, about 18% of them singletons, with roughly 2.4% in the top ten. Ten or more counts support this clonotype. This clonotype was obtained from an adult woman with stable Graves' hyperthyroidism. The sample taken for sequencing was peripheral blood.

The DNA of the CDR3 is TGTGCCAGCAGTTACGGGCCGAGGACTAGCGGGAACCGGCAGTACTTC. As protein: CASSYGPRTSGNRQYF. The V call is TRBV6-2 or TRBV6-3, the J call TRBJ2-7, with 12 bases aligning to TRBD2. Germline V lookup: CDR1 MNHEY, CDR2 SVGEGT. V lost 2 bases and J lost 9; bases outside the gene matches: 11. This CDR3 region has 16 residues.